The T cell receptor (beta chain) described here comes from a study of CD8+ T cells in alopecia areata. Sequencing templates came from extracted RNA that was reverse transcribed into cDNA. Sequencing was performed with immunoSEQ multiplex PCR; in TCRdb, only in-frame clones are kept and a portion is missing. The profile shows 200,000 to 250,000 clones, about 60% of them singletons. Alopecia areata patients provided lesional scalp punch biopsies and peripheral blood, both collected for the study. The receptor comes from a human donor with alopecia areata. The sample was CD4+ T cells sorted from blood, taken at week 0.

Here the CDR3 DNA reads TGTGCCTATACTCCGGGACAGGGCTCCCATGAGCAGTTCTTC. As protein: CAYTPGQGSHEQFF. V gene TRBV30 combines with J gene TRBJ2-1; 9 bases line up with TRBD1. This CDR3 spans 14 amino acids. J was trimmed by 8 bases and V by 7 bases; bases with no gene match: 12. Germline V gene sequence: CDR1 GTSNPN, CDR2 SVGIG (reference sequence). The full variable domain, in which reference TRBV30 and TRBJ2-1 provide the parts outside the CDR3, is SQTIHQWPATLVQPVGSPLSLECTVEGTSNPNLYWYRQAAGRGLQLLFYSVGIGQISSEVPQNLSASRPQDRQFILSSKKLLLSDSGFYLCAYTPGQGSHEQFFGPGTRLTVL.